This TCR beta chain appears in the sequencing data of a study of lymphopenia after photon versus proton radiotherapy. General study results and limits: Oligoclonal CD8+ Temra expansion after nadir drove photon patients' diversity drop. Under photons, naive T cells and diversity fell while effector/memory populations rose. Better survival with proton therapy was suggested as possible, not demonstrated. In patients who died, overall survival fell as post-nadir TCR diversity dropped more.

Only a few counts were recorded for this clone. Its antigen is currently unknown. Clones were read by immunoSEQ multiplex PCR, and TCRdb kept only the in-frame ones, dropping some. Among tens of thousands of clones listed, around 80% were seen once. V lost 5 bases and J lost 0, with 7 bases in between. This CDR3 has 13 amino acids. The germline gives CDR1 LNHDA, CDR2 SQIVND (reference sequence). This sequence joins TRBV19 and TRBJ1-1; tentatively, D is TRBD1 (5 bases). This TCR was recovered from a man in his 60s with pancreatic cancer. This specimen consisted of peripheral blood, obtained from a patient treated with proton-based radiotherapy. CDR3 amino acids: CASSLGVNTEAFF. The DNA of the CDR3 is TGTGCCAGTAGTCTAGGGGTGAACACTGAAGCTTTCTTT.